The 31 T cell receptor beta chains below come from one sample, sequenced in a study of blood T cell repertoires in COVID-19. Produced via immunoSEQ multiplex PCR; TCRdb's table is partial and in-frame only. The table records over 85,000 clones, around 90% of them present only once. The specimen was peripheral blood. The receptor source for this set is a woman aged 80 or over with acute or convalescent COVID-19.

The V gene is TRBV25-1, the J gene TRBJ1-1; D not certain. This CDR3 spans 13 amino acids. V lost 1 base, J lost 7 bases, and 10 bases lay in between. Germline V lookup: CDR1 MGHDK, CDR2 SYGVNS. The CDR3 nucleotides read TGTGCCAGCAGTGAATCGGGGTACTATGAAGCTTTCTTT. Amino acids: CASSESGYYEAFF.

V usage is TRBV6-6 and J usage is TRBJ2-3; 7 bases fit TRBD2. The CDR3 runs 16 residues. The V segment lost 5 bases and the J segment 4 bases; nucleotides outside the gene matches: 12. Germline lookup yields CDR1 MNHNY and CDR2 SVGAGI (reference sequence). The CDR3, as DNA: TGTGCCAGCAGTAGGCTAGCGGCGTGGAGCTCAGATACGCAGTATTTT. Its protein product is CASSRLAAWSSDTQYF.

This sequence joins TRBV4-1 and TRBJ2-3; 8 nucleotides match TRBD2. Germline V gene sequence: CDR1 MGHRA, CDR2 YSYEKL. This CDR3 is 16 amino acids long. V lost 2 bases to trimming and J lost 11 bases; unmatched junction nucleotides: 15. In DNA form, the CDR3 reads TGCGCCAGCAGCCAACCCCTAGCGGGTAGAGGGGTTCGGCAGTATTTT. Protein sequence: CASSQPLAGRGVRQYF.

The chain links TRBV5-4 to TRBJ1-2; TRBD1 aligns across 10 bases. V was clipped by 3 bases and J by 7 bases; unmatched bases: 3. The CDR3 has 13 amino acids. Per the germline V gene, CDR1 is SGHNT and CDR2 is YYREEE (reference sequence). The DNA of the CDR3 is TGTGCCAGCAGCTGGGGGACAGGGGTTGGCTACACCTTC. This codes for CASSWGTGVGYTF.

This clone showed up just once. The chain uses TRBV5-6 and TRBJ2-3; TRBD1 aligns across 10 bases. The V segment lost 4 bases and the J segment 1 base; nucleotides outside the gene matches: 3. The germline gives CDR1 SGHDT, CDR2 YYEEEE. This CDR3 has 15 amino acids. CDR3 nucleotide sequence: TGTGCCAGCAGCCGACAGGGGGCGGGCACAGATACGCAGTATTTT. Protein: CASSRQGAGTDTQYF. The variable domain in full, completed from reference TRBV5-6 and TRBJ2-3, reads DAGVTQSPTHLIKTRGQQVTLRCSPKSGHDTVSWYQQALGQGPQFIFQYYEEEERQRGNFPDRFSGHQFPNYSSELNVNALLLGDSALYLCASSRQGAGTDTQYFGPGTRLTVL.

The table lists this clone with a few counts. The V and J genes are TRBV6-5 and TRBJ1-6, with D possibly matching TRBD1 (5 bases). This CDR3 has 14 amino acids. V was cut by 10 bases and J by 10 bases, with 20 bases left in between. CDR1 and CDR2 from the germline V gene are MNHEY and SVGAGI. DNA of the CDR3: TGTGCCATCAACCCGAAGGGGATGGGGTCACCCCTCCACTTT. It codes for CAINPKGMGSPLHF.

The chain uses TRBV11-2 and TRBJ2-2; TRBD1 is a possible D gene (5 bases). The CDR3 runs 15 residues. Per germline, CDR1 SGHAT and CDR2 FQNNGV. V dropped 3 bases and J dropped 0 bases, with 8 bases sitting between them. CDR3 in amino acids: CASSLGHSNTGELFF. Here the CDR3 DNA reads TGTGCCAGCAGCTTGGGGCACTCGAACACCGGGGAGCTGTTTTTT.

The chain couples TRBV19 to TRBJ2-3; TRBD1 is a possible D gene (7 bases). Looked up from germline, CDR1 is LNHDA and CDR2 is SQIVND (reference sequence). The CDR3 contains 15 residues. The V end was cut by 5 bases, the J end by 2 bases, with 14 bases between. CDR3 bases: TGTGCCAGTAGTCAGGGCAGGGGGGACACAGATACGCAGTATTTT. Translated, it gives CASSQGRGDTDTQYF.

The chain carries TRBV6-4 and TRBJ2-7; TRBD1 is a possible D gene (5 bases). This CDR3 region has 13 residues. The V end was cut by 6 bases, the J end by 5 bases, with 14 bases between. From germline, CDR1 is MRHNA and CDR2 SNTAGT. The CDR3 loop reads CASSVGPQDEQYF. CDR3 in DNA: TGTGCCAGCAGCGTGGGGCCTCAGGACGAGCAGTACTTC.

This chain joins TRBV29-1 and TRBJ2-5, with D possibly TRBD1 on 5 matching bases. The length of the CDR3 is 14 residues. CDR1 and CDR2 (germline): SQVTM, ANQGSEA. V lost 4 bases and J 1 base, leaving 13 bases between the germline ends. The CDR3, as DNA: TGCAGCGTTGGCCTGGGGCCGACCCAAGAGACCCAGTACTTC. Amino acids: CSVGLGPTQETQYF. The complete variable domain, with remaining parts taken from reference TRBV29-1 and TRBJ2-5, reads SAVISQKPSRDICQRGTSLTIQCQVDSQVTMMFWYRQQPGQSLTLIATANQGSEATYESGFVIDKFPISRPNLTFSTLTVSNMSPEDSSIYLCSVGLGPTQETQYFGPGTRLLVL.

CDR3 coding DNA: TGTGCCAGCAGTTTAGAGCCTTTTGGCTACACCTTC. Translation gives CASSLEPFGYTF. J is TRBJ1-2 and V is TRBV12-3 or TRBV12-4; D call uncertain. V was pared by 1 base and J by 7 bases, with 7 bases between. This CDR3 contains 12 residues.

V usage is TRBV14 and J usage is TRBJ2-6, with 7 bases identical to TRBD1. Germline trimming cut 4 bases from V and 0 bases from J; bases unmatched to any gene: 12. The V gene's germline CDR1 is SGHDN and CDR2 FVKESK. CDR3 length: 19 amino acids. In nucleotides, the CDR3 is TGTGCCAGCAGCCGACGACAGGGTGCCGGTAACTCTGGGGCCAACGTCCTGACTTTC. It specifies CASSRRQGAGNSGANVLTF.

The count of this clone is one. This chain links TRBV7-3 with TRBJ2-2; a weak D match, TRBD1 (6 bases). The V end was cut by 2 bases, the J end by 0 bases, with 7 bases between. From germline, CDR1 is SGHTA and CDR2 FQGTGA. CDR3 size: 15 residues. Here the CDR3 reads CASSLGGPNTGELFF. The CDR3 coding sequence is TGTGCCAGCAGCTTAGGGGGCCCGAACACCGGGGAGCTGTTTTTT.

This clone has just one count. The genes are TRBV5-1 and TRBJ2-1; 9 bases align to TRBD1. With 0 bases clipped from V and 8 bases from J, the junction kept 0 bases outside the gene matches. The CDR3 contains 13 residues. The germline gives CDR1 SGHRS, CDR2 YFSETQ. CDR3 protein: CASSLGDRDEQFF. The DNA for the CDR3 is TGCGCCAGCAGCTTGGGGGACAGGGATGAGCAGTTCTTC.

CDR3 protein: CASSATGWAYNEQFF. CDR3 bases: TGTGCCAGCAGCGCGACAGGGTGGGCCTACAATGAGCAGTTCTTC. The rearrangement links TRBV11-2 to TRBJ2-1; TRBD1 matches 7 bases. The J segment lost 2 bases and the V segment lost 5 bases, leaving 6 bases of the junction unmatched. CDR1 is SGHAT and CDR2 is FQNNGV in the germline V gene. The CDR3 consists of 15 residues.

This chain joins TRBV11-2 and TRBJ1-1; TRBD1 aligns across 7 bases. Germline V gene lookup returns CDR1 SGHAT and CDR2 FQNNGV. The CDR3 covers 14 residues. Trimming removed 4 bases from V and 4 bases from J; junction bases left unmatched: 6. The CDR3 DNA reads TGTGCCAGCAGCTCTACAGGGGTGACCACTGAAGCTTTCTTT. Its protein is CASSSTGVTTEAFF.

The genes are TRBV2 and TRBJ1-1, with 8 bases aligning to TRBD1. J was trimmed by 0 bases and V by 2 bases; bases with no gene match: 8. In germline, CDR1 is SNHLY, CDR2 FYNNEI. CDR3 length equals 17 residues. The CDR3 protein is CASSEPETGAMNTEAFF. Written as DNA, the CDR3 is TGTGCCAGCAGTGAACCCGAGACAGGGGCAATGAACACTGAAGCTTTCTTT. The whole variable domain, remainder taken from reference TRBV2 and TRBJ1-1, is EPEVTQTPSHQVTQMGQEVILRCVPISNHLYFYWYRQILGQKVEFLVSFYNNEISEKSEIFDDQFSVERPDGSNFTLKIRSTKLEDSAMYFCASSEPETGAMNTEAFFGQGTRLTVV.

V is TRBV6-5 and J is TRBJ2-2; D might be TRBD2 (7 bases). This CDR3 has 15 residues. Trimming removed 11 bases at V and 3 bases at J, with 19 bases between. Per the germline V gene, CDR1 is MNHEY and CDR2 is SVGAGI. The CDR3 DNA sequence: TGTGCCCACCTCGAGGGGGGGGGCTACACCGGGGAGCTGTTTTTT. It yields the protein CAHLEGGGYTGELFF.

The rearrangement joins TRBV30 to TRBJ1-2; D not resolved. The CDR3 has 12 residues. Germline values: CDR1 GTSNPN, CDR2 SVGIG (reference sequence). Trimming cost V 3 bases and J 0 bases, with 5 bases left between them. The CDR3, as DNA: TGTGCCTGGAGAGAGACTAACTATGGCTACACCTTC. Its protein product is CAWRETNYGYTF.

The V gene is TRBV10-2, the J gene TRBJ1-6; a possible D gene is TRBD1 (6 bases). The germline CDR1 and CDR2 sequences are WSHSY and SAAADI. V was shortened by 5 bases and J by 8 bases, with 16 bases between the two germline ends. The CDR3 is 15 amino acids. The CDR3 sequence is CASSLQDRSYSPLHF. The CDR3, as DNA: TGCGCCAGCAGTCTTCAGGACAGATCATATTCACCCCTCCACTTT.

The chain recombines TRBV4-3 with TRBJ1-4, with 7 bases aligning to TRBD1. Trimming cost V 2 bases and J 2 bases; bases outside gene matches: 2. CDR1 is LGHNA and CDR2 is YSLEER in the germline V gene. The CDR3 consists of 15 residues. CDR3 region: CASSQLTGTNEKLFF. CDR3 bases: TGCGCCAGCAGCCAACTGACAGGGACTAATGAAAAACTGTTTTTT.

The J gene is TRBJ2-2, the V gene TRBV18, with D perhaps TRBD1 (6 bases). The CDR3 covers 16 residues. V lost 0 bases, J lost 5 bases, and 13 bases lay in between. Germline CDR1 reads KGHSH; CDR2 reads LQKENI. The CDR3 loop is CASSPPVGQGTGELFF. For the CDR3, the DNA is TGTGCCAGCTCACCACCGGTGGGCCAGGGGACCGGGGAGCTGTTTTTT.

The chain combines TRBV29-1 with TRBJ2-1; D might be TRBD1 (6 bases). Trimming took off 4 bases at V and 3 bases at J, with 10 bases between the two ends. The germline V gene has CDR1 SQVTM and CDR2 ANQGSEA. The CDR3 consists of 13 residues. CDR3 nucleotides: TGCAGCGTTGCAGCAGGGGACTACAATGAGCAGTTCTTC. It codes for CSVAAGDYNEQFF.

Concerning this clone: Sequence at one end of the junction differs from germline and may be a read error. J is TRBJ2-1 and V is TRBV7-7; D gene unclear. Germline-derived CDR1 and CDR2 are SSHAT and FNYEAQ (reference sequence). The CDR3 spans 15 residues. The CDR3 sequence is CASSLDRVAYNEQFF. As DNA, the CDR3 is TGTGCTAGCAGCTTAGACCGGGTCGCTTACAATGAGCAGTTCTTC.

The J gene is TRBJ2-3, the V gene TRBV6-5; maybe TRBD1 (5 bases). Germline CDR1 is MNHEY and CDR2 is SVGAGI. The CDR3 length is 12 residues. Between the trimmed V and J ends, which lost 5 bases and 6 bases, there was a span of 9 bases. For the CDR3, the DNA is TGTGCCAGCAGTCAACAGGAGGATACGCAGTATTTT. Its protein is CASSQQEDTQYF.

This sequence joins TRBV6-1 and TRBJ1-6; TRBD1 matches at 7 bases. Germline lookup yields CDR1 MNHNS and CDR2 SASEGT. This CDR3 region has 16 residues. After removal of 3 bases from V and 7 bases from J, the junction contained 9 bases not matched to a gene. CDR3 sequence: CASSDSTGAGNSPLHF. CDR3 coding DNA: TGTGCCAGCAGTGATTCAACAGGGGCAGGGAATTCACCCCTCCACTTT.

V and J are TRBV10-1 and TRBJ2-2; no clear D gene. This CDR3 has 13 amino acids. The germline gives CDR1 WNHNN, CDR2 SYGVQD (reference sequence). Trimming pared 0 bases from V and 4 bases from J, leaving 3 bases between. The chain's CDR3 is CASSESSTGELFF. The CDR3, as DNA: TGCGCCAGCAGTGAGTCGAGCACCGGGGAGCTGTTTTTT.

CDR3 coding DNA: TGTGCCAGCAGTTATTACGGTAATGAAAAACTGTTTTTT. Amino acids: CASSYYGNEKLFF. The chain joins TRBV27 to TRBJ1-4, with unresolved D. The germline V and J ends were trimmed by 4 bases and 4 bases, with 7 bases remaining between them. The CDR3 is 13 residues long. Germline V gives CDR1 MNHEY, CDR2 SMNVEV (reference sequence).

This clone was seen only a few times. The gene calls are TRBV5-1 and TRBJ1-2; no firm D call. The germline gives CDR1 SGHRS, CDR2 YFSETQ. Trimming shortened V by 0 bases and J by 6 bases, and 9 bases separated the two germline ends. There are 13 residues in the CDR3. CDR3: CASSLDSADGYTF. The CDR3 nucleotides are TGCGCCAGCAGCTTGGACTCGGCGGATGGCTACACCTTC.

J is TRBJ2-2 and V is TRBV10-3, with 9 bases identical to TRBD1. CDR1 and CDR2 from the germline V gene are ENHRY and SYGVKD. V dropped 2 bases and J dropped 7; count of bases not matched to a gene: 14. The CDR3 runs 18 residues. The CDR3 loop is CAISEPLGVQGAGGELFF. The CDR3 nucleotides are TGTGCCATCAGTGAGCCCCTGGGGGTACAGGGGGCTGGCGGGGAGCTGTTTTTT.

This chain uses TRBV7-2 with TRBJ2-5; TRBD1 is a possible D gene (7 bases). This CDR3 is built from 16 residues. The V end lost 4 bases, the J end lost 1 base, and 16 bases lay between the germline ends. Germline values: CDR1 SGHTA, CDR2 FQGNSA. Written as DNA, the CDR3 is TGTGCCAGCAGCTCCGCCCAGGGGGGCGGCCAAGAGACCCAGTACTTC. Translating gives CASSSAQGGGQETQYF.